These T cell receptor beta chains were read from a single sample in a study of blood T cell repertoires in COVID-19. Profiling relied on immunoSEQ multiplex PCR, and the TCRdb table lists in-frame clones only, not all of them. The data show more than 95,000 clones, 85% seen once. What was sequenced was peripheral blood. Receptor source: a woman of 80 years or more with COVID-19, enrolled during active disease. Both conserved end residues are part of each CDR3. A D gene is named only where the DNA matches it firmly. Only part of the rows carry a size: once, few, many, or a class if the clone is expanded.

J gene	V gene	D gene	clone size	CDR3 DNA	CDR3 protein
TRBJ2-2	TRBV5-1	-	-	TGCGCCAGCAGCCCCGGTCTGAGAGGGCCGGAAGGGGAGCTGTTTTTT	CASSPGLRGPEGELFF
TRBJ1-2	TRBV6-2/TRBV6-3	-	-	TGTGCCAGCAGTTATCCCCAGGGAAACTATGGCTACACCTTC	CASSYPQGNYGYTF
TRBJ1-5	TRBV12-3/TRBV12-4	TRBD1	-	TGTGCCAGCAGTTTACAGGGGGATCAGCCCCAGCATTTT	CASSLQGDQPQHF
TRBJ2-3	TRBV4-2	-	-	TGTGCCAGCAGCCAAGCTCCGACAGATACGCAGTATTTT	CASSQAPTDTQYF
TRBJ2-1	TRBV7-6	-	-	TGTGCCAGCAGCTTAGCGGCGCTAGATGCCAATGAGCAGTTCTTC	CASSLAALDANEQFF
TRBJ2-3	TRBV5-4	-	-	TGTGCCAGCAGCTCGCAGGGGCGAACAGATACGCAGTATTTT	CASSSQGRTDTQYF
TRBJ2-5	TRBV18	-	-	TGTGCCAGCTCACCTCCTAGCTTATCACAGTACTTC	CASSPPSLSQYF
TRBJ2-5	TRBV6-1	-	-	TGTGCCAGCAGTGAAGTCAGGGGAGAGACCCAGTACTTC	CASSEVRGETQYF
TRBJ2-2	TRBV28	TRBD1	-	TGTGCCAGCAGCCGAGACAGGGGGCTCAGCACCGGGGAGCTGTTTTTT	CASSRDRGLSTGELFF
TRBJ1-2	TRBV9	TRBD1	-	TGTGCCAGCAGCATATTTGACAGGGGGCGGGATGGCTACACCTTC	CASSIFDRGRDGYTF
TRBJ1-1	TRBV6-2/TRBV6-3	TRBD1	-	TGTGCCAGCAGTTCCCGGGACAGGGGGATCGGGACTGAAGCTTTCTTT	CASSSRDRGIGTEAFF
TRBJ1-5	TRBV7-9	-	-	TGTGCCAGCAGCTTAGACAACAGGGATCAGCCCCAGCATTTT	CASSLDNRDQPQHF
TRBJ2-1	TRBV7-2	TRBD1	-	TGTGCCAGCAGCCAGGGGGCGAGGGGTGAGCAGTTCTTC	CASSQGARGEQFF
TRBJ1-6	TRBV28	TRBD1	-	TGTGCCAGCATCAAGACCGGGACAGGAGGATCACCCCTCCACTTT	CASIKTGTGGSPLHF
TRBJ1-4	TRBV6-5	-	-	TGTGCCAGCAGTTCCCTGGGCCTGGGGGGTGAAAAACTGTTTTTT	CASSSLGLGGEKLFF
TRBJ2-2	TRBV5-4	TRBD2	-	TGTGCCAGCAGCCTCTGGACTAGCCGGAACACCGGGGAGCTGTTTTTT	CASSLWTSRNTGELFF
TRBJ2-1	TRBV7-9	-	-	TGTGCCAGCAGCTTAGTGGGGCGACTAGTCTCCTACAATGAGCAGTTCTTC	CASSLVGRLVSYNEQFF
TRBJ2-5	TRBV5-1	TRBD2	-	TGCGCCAGCAGCTTGGGGTCTAGCGGGACAGAGACCCAGTACTTC	CASSLGSSGTETQYF
TRBJ2-2	TRBV7-2	-	-	TGTGCCAGCAGCCTGTTCAGGAACACCGGGGAGCTGTTTTTT	CASSLFRNTGELFF
TRBJ2-4	TRBV12-1	-	-	TGTGCCAGCAGCCCCGGGACAGATCTAGCCAAAAACATTCAGTACTTC	CASSPGTDLAKNIQYF
TRBJ2-1	TRBV11-3	TRBD2	-	TGTGCCAGCAGCTTATCTGGGACTAGTTCCAATGAGCAGTTCTTC	CASSLSGTSSNEQFF
TRBJ1-2	TRBV3-1/TRBV3-2	TRBD1	once	TGTGCCAGCAGCCCTGACAGGGGAACTGATGGCTACACCTTC	CASSPDRGTDGYTF
TRBJ1-1	TRBV6-2/TRBV6-3	TRBD1	few	TGTGCCAGCAGTGTCAGGACAGGGCTGAACACTGAAGCTTTCTTT	CASSVRTGLNTEAFF
TRBJ2-1	TRBV5-1	TRBD1	-	TGCGCCAGCAGCCTGGACAGGGTCCATGAGCAGTTCTTC	CASSLDRVHEQFF
TRBJ1-1	TRBV28	-	-	TGTGCCAGCATCCCCTCGGTAGCAGCACTCAGCACTGAAGCTTTCTTT	CASIPSVAALSTEAFF
TRBJ2-7	TRBV2	-	-	TGTGCCAGCAGTGACGAACTCTCCTACGAGCAGTACTTC	CASSDELSYEQYF
TRBJ2-7	TRBV10-3	-	-	TGTGCCATCAGTCGGAGCTCCTACGAGCAGTACTTC	CAISRSSYEQYF
TRBJ2-7	TRBV6-2/TRBV6-3	TRBD1	-	TGTGCCAGCAGTTTACGACAGGGTGGATACGAGCAGTACTTC	CASSLRQGGYEQYF
TRBJ2-7	TRBV7-8	-	-	TGTGCCAGCAGCTTAAGGAGGGGCCCAAACGAGCAGTACTTC	CASSLRRGPNEQYF
TRBJ2-5	TRBV9	TRBD1	-	TGTGCCAGCAGCGGTGGGACAGGGAACGGCGAGACCCAGTACTTC	CASSGGTGNGETQYF
TRBJ2-7	TRBV2	-	-	TGTGCCAGCAGTGAGTACAGTACCTACGAGCAGTACTTC	CASSEYSTYEQYF
TRBJ1-5	TRBV18	-	-	TGTGCCAGCTCACCTAGCCCCGGGTCCTCGGGGGAGCCCCAGCATTTT	CASSPSPGSSGEPQHF
TRBJ1-2	TRBV5-6	TRBD1	-	TGTGCCAGCAGCTTAACACAGGGGGCTTCTACTGGCTACACCTTC	CASSLTQGASTGYTF
TRBJ2-2	TRBV5-1	TRBD2	-	TGCGCCAGCAGCCCAGGACTAGCGGGAGCCGGGGAGCTGTTTTTT	CASSPGLAGAGELFF
TRBJ1-6	TRBV7-9	TRBD1	-	TGTGCCAGCAGCTTAGAGGGACAGATTTCACCCCTCCACTTT	CASSLEGQISPLHF
TRBJ2-7	TRBV27	TRBD1	-	TGTGCCAGCAGTTTTAGTGGGACAGGGAACTACGAGCAGTACTTC	CASSFSGTGNYEQYF
TRBJ2-1	TRBV6-5	TRBD2	-	TGTGCCAGCAGCCTAGCGGACCGCTCCTACAATGAGCAGTTCTTC	CASSLADRSYNEQFF
TRBJ1-1	TRBV19	-	few	TGTGCCAGTAGTATAAATGCGGGAGGGGTGGCGAACACTGAAGCTTTCTTT	CASSINAGGVANTEAFF
TRBJ2-7	TRBV15	TRBD1	-	TGTGCCACCAGCAGACCGACAGGGGTCGGCTCCTACGAGCAGTACTTC	CATSRPTGVGSYEQYF
TRBJ1-6	TRBV6-5	TRBD1	few	TGTGCCAGCAGTTATGACAGGGGCTGGAATTCACCCCTCCACTTT	CASSYDRGWNSPLHF
TRBJ2-1	TRBV19	TRBD2	-	TGTGCCAGTGCCGGGCGGGAGGCGTCCTACAATGAGCAGTTCTTC	CASAGREASYNEQFF
TRBJ1-6	TRBV18	-	-	TGTGCCAGCGTCGGACAGAATAATTCACCCCTCCACTTT	CASVGQNNSPLHF
TRBJ2-3	TRBV28	TRBD1	-	TGTGCCAGCAGCCCTCCGGGACAGGGCACAGATACGCAGTATTTT	CASSPPGQGTDTQYF
TRBJ2-7	TRBV23-1	-	-	TGCGCCGGTGAGGTGGCACCCTGTTTGGTTGAGCAGTACTTC	CAGEVAPCLVEQYF
TRBJ1-1	TRBV4-3	-	-	TGCGCCAGCAGCCAAGAAGCAGGGGCCTTCAACACTGAAGCTTTCTTT	CASSQEAGAFNTEAFF
TRBJ2-6	TRBV19	-	-	TGTGCCAGTAGTATCAACTCTGGGGCCAACGTCCTGACTTTC	CASSINSGANVLTF
TRBJ2-7	TRBV7-8	-	-	TGTGCCAGCAGCCTCAGACAGGCTACCTACGAGCAGTACTTC	CASSLRQATYEQYF
TRBJ2-2	TRBV5-1	-	-	TGCGCCAGCACCCCCAGGACAGACACCGGGGAGCTGTTTTTT	CASTPRTDTGELFF
TRBJ1-6	TRBV7-9	-	-	TGTGCCAGCAGCTTAGAGGCGGTCAATAATTCACCCCTCCACTTT	CASSLEAVNNSPLHF
TRBJ2-2	TRBV9	-	-	TGTGCCAGCAGCGTAGCAGGGGCAGATACCGGGGAGCTGTTTTTT	CASSVAGADTGELFF
TRBJ1-4	TRBV6-5	-	once	TGTGCCAGCAGTTCAGGGGACGCAAATGAAAAACTGTTTTTT	CASSSGDANEKLFF
TRBJ2-3	TRBV6-6	TRBD2	-	TGTGCCAGCAGAGATGGACTAGCGGGATTCACAGATACGCAGTATTTT	CASRDGLAGFTDTQYF